The 2 T cell receptor beta chains reported below all come from one sample, sequenced in a study of blood T cell repertoires in COVID-19. The protocol was immunoSEQ multiplex PCR, while the TCRdb copy is restricted to in-frame clones and leaves out a portion. The table records roughly 110,000 clones, 70% to 90% of them present only once. The sequenced sample consisted of peripheral blood. The receptors originated from a middle-aged man with acute or convalescent COVID-19.

The chain employs TRBV30 and TRBJ2-5; TRBD2 agrees at 13 bases. The CDR3 consists of 18 residues. CDR1 is GTSNPN, CDR2 SVGIG, per germline (reference sequence). The junction had 12 bases not matched to a gene; V was cut back by 1 base and J by 4 bases. CDR3 loop: CAWSELGLAGVWGETQYF. CDR3 DNA sequence: TGTGCCTGGAGTGAATTAGGACTAGCGGGGGTGTGGGGAGAGACCCAGTACTTC. The full variable domain, completed using reference TRBV30 and TRBJ2-5, is SQTIHQWPATLVQPVGSPLSLECTVEGTSNPNLYWYRQAAGRGLQLLFYSVGIGQISSEVPQNLSASRPQDRQFILSSKKLLLSDSGFYLCAWSELGLAGVWGETQYFGPGTRLLVL.

The chain links TRBV4-1 to TRBJ1-2; 10 nucleotides line up with TRBD1. The CDR3 consists of 13 residues. Germline CDR1 and CDR2: MGHRA and YSYEKL. The J segment lost 5 bases and the V segment lost 5 bases, leaving 2 bases of the junction unmatched. This CDR3 is CASSSGQGYGYTF. Written as DNA, the CDR3 is TGCGCCAGCAGCTCGGGACAGGGGTATGGCTACACCTTC.